What follows are 26 T cell receptor beta chains derived from one specimen sequenced in a study of blood T cell repertoires in COVID-19. The table came from immunoSEQ multiplex PCR; TCRdb's copy has only in-frame clones and leaves some out. The sample shows approximately 250,000 clones, around nine tenths of them seen only once. The sequenced sample was peripheral blood. The origin of the receptors is an older woman with COVID-19, enrolled during active disease.

This chain links TRBV2 with TRBJ1-4; TRBD1 matches 7 bases. CDR1 and CDR2 from the germline V gene are SNHLY and FYNNEI. This CDR3 region has 15 residues. V dropped 7 bases and J dropped 6; count of bases not matched to a gene: 11. The chain's CDR3 is CASIRRTGAYEKLFF. CDR3 bases: TGTGCCAGCATCAGACGGACAGGAGCATATGAAAAACTGTTTTTT.

This rearrangement joins TRBV30 to TRBJ2-7; 12 bases are a match to TRBD1. Germline V gene sequence: CDR1 GTSNPN, CDR2 SVGIG (reference sequence). V trimming: 0 bases; J trimming: 6 bases; junction bases outside the gene matches: 9. The CDR3 is 16 residues long. CDR3 DNA sequence: TGTGCCTGGAGTGTAAACACCGGGACAGGGGGCTCCGAGCAGTACTTC. Translation gives CAWSVNTGTGGSEQYF.

The rearrangement joins TRBV15 to TRBJ2-2; D unclear. V was cut by 0 bases and J by 0 bases, with 11 bases left in between. CDR1 and CDR2 from the germline V gene are LNHNV and YYDKDF (reference sequence). CDR3 length: 17 residues. This CDR3 reads CATSRDHYTSNTGELFF. CDR3 coding DNA: TGTGCCACCAGCAGAGATCACTACACCTCGAACACCGGGGAGCTGTTTTTT.

V is TRBV11-2 and J is TRBJ2-7, with D perhaps matching TRBD2 (5 bases). This CDR3 comprises 16 residues. Germline V gene sequence: CDR1 SGHAT, CDR2 FQNNGV. V was trimmed by 4 bases and J by 4 bases, leaving 20 bases between them. Here the CDR3 reads CASSSEGSGLRYEQYF. The DNA of the CDR3 is TGTGCCAGCAGCTCGGAAGGGAGCGGCCTACGGTACGAGCAGTACTTC.

CDR3 sequence (DNA): TGTGCCAGCACCCCGACGGGAGCTGCCCGGCATTTT. Protein sequence: CASTPTGAARHF. The V and J genes are TRBV28 and TRBJ1-5; D ambiguous. CDR3 length: 12 residues. The V end was cut by 7 bases, the J end by 15 bases, with 19 bases between. Per germline, CDR1 MDHEN and CDR2 SYDVKM.

The chain combines TRBV28 with TRBJ1-6; weak D call: TRBD1 (6 bases). CDR3 length: 16 amino acids. Looked up from germline, CDR1 is MDHEN and CDR2 is SYDVKM. V was trimmed by 6 bases and J by 5 bases, leaving 17 bases between them. The CDR3 bases are TGTGCCAGCAGCCGAACAGGGAGTCTTGATAATTCACCCCTCCACTTT. Residues: CASSRTGSLDNSPLHF.

This sequence joins TRBV27 and TRBJ1-6, with D possibly matching TRBD1 (6 bases). CDR1 and CDR2 (germline): MNHEY, SMNVEV (reference sequence). The CDR3 runs to 15 residues. V was shortened by 5 bases and J by 6 bases, with 14 bases between the two germline ends. This chain's CDR3 is CASSRQGQINSPLHF. As DNA, the CDR3 is TGTGCCAGCAGTCGCCAGGGACAAATTAATTCACCCCTCCACTTT.

The CDR3 DNA is TGCGCCAGCAAGGGTAAGGGGGATCAGCCCCAGCATTTT. It is translated as CASKGKGDQPQHF. The chain recombines TRBV10-2 with TRBJ1-5; possible D gene TRBD1, 6 bases. V lost 7 bases, J lost 5 bases, and 12 bases lay in between. The CDR3 has 13 amino acids. The V gene's germline CDR1 is WSHSY and CDR2 SAAADI.

The chain carries TRBV13 and TRBJ1-2; 8 nucleotides agree with TRBD1. The V gene end was trimmed by 4 bases and the J gene end by 4 bases; junction bases not matched to a gene: 5. CDR1 and CDR2 (germline): PRHDT, FYEKMQ (reference sequence). The CDR3 has 14 amino acids. DNA of the CDR3: TGTGCCAGCAGCTCGACAGGGGTTCCCTATGGCTACACCTTC. Its protein product is CASSSTGVPYGYTF.

This clone was detected only a few times. V and J are TRBV28 and TRBJ1-2, with D possibly TRBD1 on 5 matching bases. The V gene lost 6 bases and the J gene lost 7 bases, with 15 bases spanning the gap. Germline V CDR1 and CDR2: MDHEN, SYDVKM. CDR3 size: 13 residues. The CDR3 here is CASRFQGNSGYTF. CDR3 coding DNA: TGTGCCAGCAGATTCCAGGGAAATAGTGGCTACACCTTC.

The gene calls are TRBV19 and TRBJ1-5, with a weak D call TRBD1 (5 bases). The V gene lost 3 bases and the J gene lost 4 bases, with 10 bases spanning the gap. The CDR3 sequence is 14 residues long. Per the germline V gene, CDR1 is LNHDA and CDR2 is SQIVND (reference sequence). The CDR3 DNA sequence: TGTGCCAGTAGTATGACAGCACGGAATCAGCCCCAGCATTTT. Translating it yields CASSMTARNQPQHF.

J is TRBJ2-5 and V is TRBV5-1; 13 positions agree with TRBD2. V was pared by 7 bases and J by 7 bases, with 19 bases of the junction left unmatched. The germline V gene encodes CDR1 SGHRS and CDR2 YFSETQ. The CDR3 is 18 amino acids. CDR3 protein: CASRGTLAGGTGALTQYF. CDR3 sequence (DNA): TGCGCCAGCCGCGGGACACTAGCGGGAGGGACAGGGGCGTTGACCCAGTACTTC.

This sequence joins TRBV4-1 and TRBJ2-5; D is perhaps TRBD2 (5 bases). Germline loops: CDR1 MGHRA, CDR2 YSYEKL. V dropped 1 base and J dropped 5 bases, with 14 bases sitting between them. CDR3 size: 15 residues. This CDR3 is CASSQGPAGGETQYF. The CDR3 DNA follows: TGCGCCAGCAGCCAAGGCCCTGCGGGCGGGGAGACCCAGTACTTC.

This chain joins TRBV18 and TRBJ2-5, with 9 positions matching TRBD2. This CDR3 is built from 14 residues. Trimming cost V 6 bases and J 5 bases; bases outside gene matches: 7. CDR1 and CDR2 (germline): KGHSH, LQKENI. CDR3 residues: CASSGSGRVETQYF. Written as DNA, the CDR3 is TGTGCCAGCTCCGGTAGCGGGAGAGTGGAGACCCAGTACTTC.

V gene TRBV5-4 combines with J gene TRBJ2-5; 12 bases are a match to TRBD2. CDR1 and CDR2 from the germline V gene are SGHNT and YYREEE (reference sequence). The junction had 15 bases not matched to a gene; V was cut back by 5 bases and J by 1 base. This CDR3 comprises 19 residues. The CDR3 coding sequence is TGTGCCAGCAGACCCGGCCGGCTAGCGGGAGGGCCTGGCCAAGAGACCCAGTACTTC. Translating it yields CASRPGRLAGGPGQETQYF.

The sample holds a few counts of this clone. The chain's CDR3 is CASSSRGTPLHF. In nucleotides, the CDR3 is TGTGCCAGCAGTTCTAGGGGAACACCCCTCCACTTT. The V and J genes are TRBV12-3 or TRBV12-4 and TRBJ1-6; a weak D match, TRBD1 (5 bases). The CDR3 spans 12 residues. The V end lost 4 bases, the J end lost 11 bases, and 9 bases lay between the germline ends.

The rearrangement links TRBV27 to TRBJ1-6; TRBD1 aligns across 7 bases. This CDR3 spans 18 amino acids. CDR1 and CDR2 from the germline V gene are MNHEY and SMNVEV (reference sequence). V shed 7 bases, J shed 5 bases, and the junction held 17 bases outside the gene matches. This CDR3 is CASTHRRGPDNHNSPLHF. CDR3 bases: TGTGCCAGCACCCACCGGAGGGGGCCGGATAACCATAATTCACCCCTCCACTTT.

The V call is TRBV5-4, the J call TRBJ2-5; 11 bases fit TRBD2. The CDR3 contains 16 residues. J was trimmed by 4 bases and V by 0 bases; bases with no gene match: 5. Germline CDR1 and CDR2: SGHNT and YYREEE (reference sequence). As DNA, the CDR3 is TGTGCCAGCAGCTTGGATTTAGGGACTAGCGGAGAGACCCAGTACTTC. Amino acid sequence: CASSLDLGTSGETQYF.

This clone was seen repeatedly, ten times or more. The rearrangement uses TRBV14 and TRBJ2-2; no definite D call. CDR1 is SGHDN and CDR2 is FVKESK in the germline V gene. The CDR3 is made up of 17 amino acids. V was cut by 8 bases and J by 5 bases, with 24 bases left in between. The CDR3 DNA reads TGTGCCAGCGCACCCCCTCCCGGGTTGCATGGTACCGGGGAGCTGTTTTTT. Translated: CASAPPPGLHGTGELFF.

As for this clone: Mismatch with germline at one junction end may stem from a read error. Other DNA sequences in the same sample also yield this CDR3. This chain joins TRBV19 and TRBJ1-1; tentatively, D is TRBD1 (6 bases). Germline loops: CDR1 LNHDA, CDR2 SQIVND (reference sequence). There are 14 residues in the CDR3. CDR3 sequence: CASAGGRWNTEAFF. The CDR3, as DNA: TGCGCCAGTGCCGGGGGGCGATGGAACACTGAAGCTTTCTTT. Full variable domain (missing parts from reference TRBV19 and TRBJ1-1): DGGITQSPKYLFRKEGQNVTLSCEQNLNHDAMYWYRQDPGQGLRLIYYSQIVNDFQKGDIAEGYSVSREKKESFPLTVTSAQKNPTAFYLCASAGGRWNTEAFFGQGTRLTVV.

The chain uses TRBV30 and TRBJ1-1; D is unresolved. The CDR3 runs 13 residues. Germline V gene data show CDR1 as GTSNPN and CDR2 as SVGIG (reference sequence). The germline V and J ends were trimmed by 0 bases and 5 bases, with 10 bases remaining between them. The CDR3, as DNA: TGTGCCTGGAGTGTAAAAACGGGGACTGAAGCTTTCTTT. The encoded protein is CAWSVKTGTEAFF. Full variable domain (rest looked up from reference TRBV30 and TRBJ1-1): SQTIHQWPATLVQPVGSPLSLECTVEGTSNPNLYWYRQAAGRGLQLLFYSVGIGQISSEVPQNLSASRPQDRQFILSSKKLLLSDSGFYLCAWSVKTGTEAFFGQGTRLTVV.

The rearrangement joins TRBV28 to TRBJ1-2; D not resolved. Germline CDR1 is MDHEN and CDR2 is SYDVKM. Deletions cut 8 bases from V and 3 bases from J, with 16 bases between. The CDR3 has 14 residues. DNA of the CDR3: TGTGCCAGCCAGAAACGCCAGGCCTACTATGGCTACACCTTC. As protein: CASQKRQAYYGYTF.

V and J are TRBV6-5 and TRBJ2-5; the match to TRBD1 covers 7 bases. The CDR3 loop spans 12 amino acids. Germline CDR1 and CDR2: MNHEY and SVGAGI. Trimming removed 5 bases from V and 7 bases from J; junction bases left unmatched: 4. The CDR3 sequence: CASSQYRGTQYF. CDR3 bases: TGTGCCAGCAGTCAGTACAGGGGGACCCAGTACTTC.

In this sample, this clone turned up once. V usage is TRBV7-8 and J usage is TRBJ1-6, with 9 bases that match TRBD1. This CDR3 comprises 16 residues. CDR1 and CDR2 from the germline V gene are SGHVS and FQNEAQ. V shed 3 bases, J shed 5 bases, and the junction held 5 bases outside the gene matches. CDR3 region: CASSFGQGLDNSPLHF. DNA for the CDR3: TGTGCCAGCAGCTTCGGACAGGGGCTAGATAATTCACCCCTCCACTTT.

There are a few counts of this clone. The chain recombines TRBV30 with TRBJ1-5; no firm D call. Trimming pared 2 bases from V and 7 bases from J, leaving 15 bases between. This CDR3 region has 14 residues. Per the germline V gene, CDR1 is GTSNPN and CDR2 is SVGIG (reference sequence). CDR3 amino acids: CAWSPPNSRQPQHF. The CDR3, as DNA: TGTGCCTGGAGTCCCCCGAACTCGAGACAGCCCCAGCATTTT.

The chain is built from TRBV10-3 and TRBJ1-2; TRBD1 aligns across 11 bases. CDR1 and CDR2 (germline): ENHRY, SYGVKD. The CDR3 spans 14 residues. Trimming cost V 6 bases and J 8 bases; bases outside gene matches: 8. The chain's CDR3 is CAISEDRGLLGYTF. CDR3 nucleotide sequence: TGTGCCATCAGCGAGGACAGGGGGCTTTTAGGCTACACCTTC.